The clone carrying this TCR beta chain was detected only a few times. Its antigen remains unknown. CDR3 length equals 14 residues. The germline V gene has CDR1 SGHAT and CDR2 FQNNGV. The V and J ends lost 2 bases and 0 bases respectively, with 8 bases between them. The time point: newly diagnosed GD, antithyroid drugs for less than 3 months. Extracted PBMC RNA gave rise to the TCR library. Nine milliliters of peripheral blood were drawn into EDTA tubes. The record originates from a study of regulatory T cells in long-lasting Graves disease. Study-level results: Persistent disease samples used TRBV28, TRBJ1-2 and TRBJ2-5 preferentially.

The TCR beta library used iRepertoire HTBI primers with Arm-PCR amplification of CDR3. TCRdb analysed the multiplex PCR reads with MiXCR anew, one entry per CDR3 protein. The top ten clones hold roughly 25% of a sample with hundreds of thousands of distinct CDR3 sequences, roughly 16% of them seen once. The sample was also reused in another study, on T cells in Graves' hyperthyroidism and ophthalmopathy. That paper states: In patients aged 18 to 65, hyperthyroidism was newly diagnosed, with duration under 2 months. Most clonotypes that expanded in the thyroid above 0.001 also showed up in blood.

The input for sequencing was peripheral blood mononuclear cells (PBMCs), taken at new diagnosis, from a patient treated with antithyroid drugs. The TCR comes from a woman aged 40-60 years with Graves disease. The J gene is TRBJ2-7, the V gene TRBV11-2; no reliable D call. CDR3 sequence (DNA): TGTGCCAGCAGCTTATTGGACCCCTCCTACGAGCAGTACTTC. As protein: CASSLLDPSYEQYF.